Each of the 14 T cell receptor beta chains below was sequenced from the same sample in a study. TCRdb ran MiXCR on the RT-PCR reads and lists one entry per CDR3 protein. Of around 700,000 distinct CDR3 sequences in the sample, 12% to 15% were seen once. Sequences were obtained from memory CD4+ T cells from blood. These receptors originate from a female donor in good health, serving as a healthy control.

The V gene is TRBV12-3 or TRBV12-4, the J gene TRBJ2-6, with D unresolved. The CDR3 is 14 amino acids. Trimming cost V 7 bases and J 0 bases, with 7 bases left between them. The CDR3 here is CASTLRSGANVLTF. The CDR3, as DNA: TGTGCCAGCACATTGCGCTCTGGGGCCAACGTCCTGACTTTC.

This clonotype has just a few counts. V is TRBV28 and J is TRBJ2-1, with 12 bases matching TRBD2. This CDR3 is built from 15 residues. CDR1 is MDHEN and CDR2 is SYDVKM in the germline V gene. V trimming: 6 bases; J trimming: 4 bases; junction bases outside the gene matches: 4. The CDR3 DNA reads as TGTGCCAGCAGACCAACTAGCGGGGGGTACAATGAGCAGTTCTTC. Protein: CASRPTSGGYNEQFF.

The chain combines TRBV6-6 with TRBJ2-3; unclear D gene. This CDR3 comprises 15 residues. From germline, CDR1 is MNHNY and CDR2 SVGAGI (reference sequence). Trimming shortened V by 6 bases and J by 0 bases, and 13 bases separated the two germline ends. DNA of the CDR3: TGTGCCAGCAGCCTCCCAGCCGCTAGCACAGATACGCAGTATTTT. It translates to CASSLPAASTDTQYF.

The CDR3 DNA is TGTGCCAGCAGCTATAGGGCAGTGAACACTGAAGCTTTCTTT. It is translated as CASSYRAVNTEAFF. The rearrangement links TRBV7-9 to TRBJ1-1, with D uncertain. Germline lookup yields CDR1 SEHNR and CDR2 FQNEAQ (reference sequence). The CDR3 is 14 residues long. With 4 bases removed from V and 0 bases from J, the gap between germline ends came to 9 bases. The variable domain in full, completed from reference TRBV7-9 and TRBJ1-1, reads DTGVSQNPRHKITKRGQNVTFRCDPISEHNRLYWYRQTLGQGPEFLTYFQNEAQLEKSRLLSDRFSAERPKGSFSTLEIQRTEQGDSAMYLCASSYRAVNTEAFFGQGTRLTVV.

This clonotype was recorded many times. The V call is TRBV12-3 or TRBV12-4, the J call TRBJ1-1, with TRBD1 as a possible D gene (5 bases). The CDR3 spans 13 residues. Trimming removed 5 bases at V and 4 bases at J, with 11 bases between. The CDR3 bases are TGTGCCAGCAGTATAGGACATATCACTGAAGCTTTCTTT. Translation: CASSIGHITEAFF.

This clonotype showed up just a few times. The chain joins TRBV6-5 to TRBJ2-7; the D gene is possibly TRBD1 (6 bases). V dropped 6 bases and J dropped 0 bases, with 15 bases sitting between them. The germline gives CDR1 MNHEY, CDR2 SVGAGI. The CDR3 consists of 15 residues. The CDR3 loop is CASSPRTVSSYEQYF. For the CDR3, the DNA is TGTGCCAGCAGCCCACGGACAGTTAGCTCCTACGAGCAGTACTTC.

This clonotype was seen only a few times. The gene calls are TRBV7-8 and TRBJ2-4; 10 bases match TRBD2. The CDR3 consists of 17 residues. The V and J ends lost 0 bases and 5 bases, in that order; junction bases with no gene match: 7. The V gene's germline CDR1 is SGHVS and CDR2 FQNEAQ. The CDR3 loop is CASSLAFLAGVQNIQYF. CDR3 nucleotide sequence: TGTGCCAGCAGCTTAGCTTTCCTAGCGGGAGTACAAAACATTCAGTACTTC.

This clonotype was seen a few times. This chain joins TRBV20-1 and TRBJ1-2; 7 bases fit TRBD1. Germline CDR1 DFQATT, CDR2 SNEGSKA (reference sequence). V shed 5 bases and J 4 bases; nucleotides not matched to a gene: 10. The CDR3 has 14 amino acids. The chain's CDR3 is CSAVPPGTAYGYTF. In DNA form, the CDR3 reads TGCAGTGCTGTGCCGCCTGGGACAGCCTATGGCTACACCTTC.

Ten or more counts support this clonotype. The chain uses TRBV12-3 or TRBV12-4 and TRBJ2-1; TRBD1 is a possible D gene (6 bases). The CDR3 contains 12 residues. The V end was cut by 5 bases, the J end by 10 bases, with 12 bases between. CDR3 in DNA: TGTGCCAGCAGTACCAGGGGCGTGGAGCAGTTCTTC. It is translated as CASSTRGVEQFF.

This clonotype was seen a few times. As DNA, the CDR3 is TGTGCCATCAGGGAACTAGCGGGGGCGGACGGAGATACGCAGTATTTT. Its protein is CAIRELAGADGDTQYF. The V call is TRBV10-3, the J call TRBJ2-3; the match to TRBD2 covers 11 bases. Germline V CDR1 and CDR2: ENHRY, SYGVKD. V trimming: 6 bases; J trimming: 5 bases; junction bases outside the gene matches: 10. The CDR3 consists of 16 residues.

This clonotype has a handful of counts. The gene calls are TRBV9 and TRBJ2-1; 8 bases fit TRBD2. The V gene end was trimmed by 6 bases and the J gene end by 3 bases; junction bases not matched to a gene: 17. Germline V gene data show CDR1 as SGDLS and CDR2 as YYNGEE. The CDR3 contains 18 residues. Here the CDR3 DNA reads TGTGCCAGCACCCAAAGCGGGAGTCCCCTATCTATCTACAATGAGCAGTTCTTC. This codes for CASTQSGSPLSIYNEQFF.

This clonotype was observed a few times. The chain combines TRBV7-2 with TRBJ2-5; D might be TRBD1 or TRBD2, each matching 6 bases. The germline V and J ends were trimmed by 3 bases and 5 bases, with 19 bases remaining between them. The CDR3 runs to 16 residues. Germline CDR1 and CDR2: SGHTA and FQGNSA. The CDR3: CASSFRTGGGLETQYF. The CDR3, as DNA: TGTGCCAGCAGCTTTCGGACTGGAGGGGGGTTGGAGACCCAGTACTTC.

The chain is built from TRBV10-3 and TRBJ2-5; tentative D call: TRBD2 (6 bases). The germline gives CDR1 ENHRY, CDR2 SYGVKD. V was shortened by 5 bases and J by 5 bases, with 12 bases between the two germline ends. The CDR3 is 13 amino acids. CDR3 sequence reads: CAISPFGGETQYF. As DNA, the CDR3 is TGTGCCATCAGTCCCTTCGGGGGTGAGACCCAGTACTTC.

This chain links TRBV2 with TRBJ2-3; the match to TRBD2 covers 11 bases. J gave up 6 bases and V 5 bases, and 7 bases lay outside the gene matches. The CDR3 is 15 amino acids. CDR1 and CDR2 from the germline V gene are SNHLY and FYNNEI. The CDR3 spells CASSLQLAGVDTQYF. The CDR3 nucleotides are TGTGCCAGCAGTCTCCAACTAGCGGGAGTTGATACGCAGTATTTT.